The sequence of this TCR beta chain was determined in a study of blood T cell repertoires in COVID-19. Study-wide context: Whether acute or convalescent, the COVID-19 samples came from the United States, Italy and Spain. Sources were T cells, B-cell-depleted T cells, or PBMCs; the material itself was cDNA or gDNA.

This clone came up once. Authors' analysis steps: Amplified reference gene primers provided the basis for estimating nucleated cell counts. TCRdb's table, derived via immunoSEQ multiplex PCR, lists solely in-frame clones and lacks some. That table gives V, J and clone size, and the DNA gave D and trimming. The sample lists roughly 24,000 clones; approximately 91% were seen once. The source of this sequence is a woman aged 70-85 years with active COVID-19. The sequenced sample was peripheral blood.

The chain's CDR3 is CASSQYLQTYEQYF. As DNA, the CDR3 is TGTGCCAGCAGCCAATATTTGCAGACCTACGAGCAGTACTTC. This chain connects TRBV3-1 (or the pseudogene TRBV3-2) to TRBJ2-7; D remains ambiguous. Germline V gene data show CDR1 as LGHDT and CDR2 as YNNKEL (reference sequence). This CDR3 has 14 amino acids. V was pared by 2 bases and J by 2 bases, with 10 bases between.